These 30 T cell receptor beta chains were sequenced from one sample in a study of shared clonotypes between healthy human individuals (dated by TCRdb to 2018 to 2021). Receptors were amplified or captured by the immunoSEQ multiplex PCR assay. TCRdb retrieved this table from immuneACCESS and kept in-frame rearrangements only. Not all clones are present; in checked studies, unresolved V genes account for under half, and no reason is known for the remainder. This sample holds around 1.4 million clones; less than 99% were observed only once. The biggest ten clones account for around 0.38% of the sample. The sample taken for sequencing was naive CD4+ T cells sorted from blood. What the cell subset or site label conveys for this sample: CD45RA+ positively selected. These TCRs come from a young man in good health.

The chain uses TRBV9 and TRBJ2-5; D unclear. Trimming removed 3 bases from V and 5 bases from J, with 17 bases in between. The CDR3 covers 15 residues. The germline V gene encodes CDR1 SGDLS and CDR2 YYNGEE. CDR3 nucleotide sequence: TGTGCCAGCAGCGGTGGCAGAGAAAGTGTGGAGACCCAGTACTTC. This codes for CASSGGRESVETQYF.

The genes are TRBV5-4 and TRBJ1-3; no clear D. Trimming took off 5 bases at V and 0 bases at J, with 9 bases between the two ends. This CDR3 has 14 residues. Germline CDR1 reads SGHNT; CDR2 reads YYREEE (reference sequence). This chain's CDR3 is CASSVIVSGNTIYF. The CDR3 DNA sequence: TGTGCCAGCAGTGTGATCGTCTCTGGAAACACCATATATTTT.

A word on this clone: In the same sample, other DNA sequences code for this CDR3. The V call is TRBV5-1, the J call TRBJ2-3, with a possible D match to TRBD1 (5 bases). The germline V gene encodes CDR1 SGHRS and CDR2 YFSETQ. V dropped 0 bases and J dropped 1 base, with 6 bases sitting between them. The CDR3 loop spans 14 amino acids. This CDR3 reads CASSLEGRTDTQYF. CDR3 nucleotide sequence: TGCGCCAGCAGCTTGGAGGGGCGCACAGATACGCAGTATTTT.

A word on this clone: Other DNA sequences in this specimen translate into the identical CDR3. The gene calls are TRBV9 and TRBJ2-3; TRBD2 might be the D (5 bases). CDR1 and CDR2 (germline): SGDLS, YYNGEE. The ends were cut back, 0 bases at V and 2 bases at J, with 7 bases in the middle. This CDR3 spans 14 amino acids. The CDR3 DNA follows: TGTGCCAGCAGCGTAGGAGGGTTCACAGATACGCAGTATTTT. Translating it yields CASSVGGFTDTQYF.

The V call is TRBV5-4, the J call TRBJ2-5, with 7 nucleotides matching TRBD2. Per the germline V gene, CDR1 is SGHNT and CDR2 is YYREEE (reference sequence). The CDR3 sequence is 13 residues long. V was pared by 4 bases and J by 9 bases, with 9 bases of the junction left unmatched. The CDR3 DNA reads TGTGCCAGCAGCCTGGACTCCCGGGAGGCCCAGTACTTC. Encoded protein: CASSLDSREAQYF.

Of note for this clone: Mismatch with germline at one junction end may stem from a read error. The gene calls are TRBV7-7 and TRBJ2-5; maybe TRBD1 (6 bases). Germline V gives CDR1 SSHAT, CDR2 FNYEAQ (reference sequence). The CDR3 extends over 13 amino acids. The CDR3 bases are TGTGCTAGCAGCTTCCGGACAGAAGGTGACCAGTACTTC. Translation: CASSFRTEGDQYF.

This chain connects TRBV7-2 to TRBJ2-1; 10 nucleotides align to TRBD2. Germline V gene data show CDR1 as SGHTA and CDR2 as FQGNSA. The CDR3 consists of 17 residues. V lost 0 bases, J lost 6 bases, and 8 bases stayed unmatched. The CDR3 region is CASSLAPSGRASNEQFF. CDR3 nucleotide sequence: TGTGCCAGCAGCTTAGCCCCTAGCGGGAGAGCAAGCAATGAGCAGTTCTTC.

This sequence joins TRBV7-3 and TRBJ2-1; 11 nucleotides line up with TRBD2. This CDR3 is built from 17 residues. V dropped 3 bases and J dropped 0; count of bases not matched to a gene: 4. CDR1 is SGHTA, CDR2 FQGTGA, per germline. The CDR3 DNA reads TGTGCCAGCAGCTTCGGGACTAGCGGCAGCTCCTACAATGAGCAGTTCTTC. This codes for CASSFGTSGSSYNEQFF.

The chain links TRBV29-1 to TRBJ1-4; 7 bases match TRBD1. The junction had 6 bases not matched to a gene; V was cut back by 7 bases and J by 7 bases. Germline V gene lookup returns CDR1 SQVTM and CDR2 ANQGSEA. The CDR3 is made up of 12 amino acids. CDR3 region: CSATGAGEKLFF. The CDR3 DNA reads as TGCAGCGCAACAGGGGCAGGTGAAAAACTGTTTTTT.

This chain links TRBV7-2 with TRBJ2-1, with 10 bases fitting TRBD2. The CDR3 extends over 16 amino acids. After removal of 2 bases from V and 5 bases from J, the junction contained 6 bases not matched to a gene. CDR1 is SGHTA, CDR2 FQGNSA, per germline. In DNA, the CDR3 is TGTGCCAGCAGCTTACTAGGACTAGCGGCCGACAATGAGCAGTTCTTC. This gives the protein CASSLLGLAADNEQFF.

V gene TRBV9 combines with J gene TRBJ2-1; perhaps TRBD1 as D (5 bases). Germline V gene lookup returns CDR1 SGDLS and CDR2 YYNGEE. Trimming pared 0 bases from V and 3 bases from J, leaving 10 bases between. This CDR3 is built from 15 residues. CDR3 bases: TGTGCCAGCAGCGTAGGGGGCGGAGACTACAATGAGCAGTTCTTC. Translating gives CASSVGGGDYNEQFF.

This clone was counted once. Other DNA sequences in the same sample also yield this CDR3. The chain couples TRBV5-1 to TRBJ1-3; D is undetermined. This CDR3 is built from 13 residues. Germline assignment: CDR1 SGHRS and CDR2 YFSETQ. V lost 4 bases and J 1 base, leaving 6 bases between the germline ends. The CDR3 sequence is CASSLGSGNTIYF. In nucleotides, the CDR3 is TGCGCCAGCAGCCTGGGGTCTGGAAACACCATATATTTT.

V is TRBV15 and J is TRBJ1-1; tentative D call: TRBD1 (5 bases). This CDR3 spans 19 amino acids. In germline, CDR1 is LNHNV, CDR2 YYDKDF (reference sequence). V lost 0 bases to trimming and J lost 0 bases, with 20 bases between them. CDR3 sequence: CATSRDRPTGTLLNTEAFF. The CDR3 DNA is TGTGCCACCAGCAGAGATAGGCCGACTGGGACTCTTCTGAACACTGAAGCTTTCTTT.

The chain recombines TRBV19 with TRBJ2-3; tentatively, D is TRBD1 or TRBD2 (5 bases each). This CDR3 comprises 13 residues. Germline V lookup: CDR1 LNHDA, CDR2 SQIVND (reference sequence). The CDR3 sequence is CATSSGPQGTQYF. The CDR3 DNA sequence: TGTGCTACCTCCTCGGGGCCCCAGGGTACGCAGTATTTT.

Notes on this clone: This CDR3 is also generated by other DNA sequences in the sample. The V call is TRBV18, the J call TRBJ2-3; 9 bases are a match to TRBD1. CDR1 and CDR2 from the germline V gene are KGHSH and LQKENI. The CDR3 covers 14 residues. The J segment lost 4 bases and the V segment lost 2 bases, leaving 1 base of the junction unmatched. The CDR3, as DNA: TGTGCCAGCTCACCAGGGACAGGGTCAGATACGCAGTATTTT. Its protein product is CASSPGTGSDTQYF.

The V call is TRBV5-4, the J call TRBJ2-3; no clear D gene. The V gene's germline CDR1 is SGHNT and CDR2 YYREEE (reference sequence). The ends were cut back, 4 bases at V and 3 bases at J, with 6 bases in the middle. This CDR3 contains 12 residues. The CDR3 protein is CASSRQTDTQYF. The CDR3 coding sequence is TGTGCCAGCAGCCGTCAGACAGATACGCAGTATTTT. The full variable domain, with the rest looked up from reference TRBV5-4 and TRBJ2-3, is ETGVTQSPTHLIKTRGQQVTLRCSSQSGHNTVSWYQQALGQGPQFIFQYYREEENGRGNFPPRFSGLQFPNYSSELNVNALELDDSALYLCASSRQTDTQYFGPGTRLTVL.

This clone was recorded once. Here the CDR3 reads CASSLRPNEKLFF. Here the CDR3 DNA reads TGTGCCAGCAGTTTACGTCCGAATGAAAAACTGTTTTTT. The chain carries TRBV28 and TRBJ1-4; no clear D. The CDR3 has 13 amino acids. Germline CDR1 and CDR2: MDHEN and SYDVKM. Trimming removed 2 bases from V and 5 bases from J, with 6 bases in between.

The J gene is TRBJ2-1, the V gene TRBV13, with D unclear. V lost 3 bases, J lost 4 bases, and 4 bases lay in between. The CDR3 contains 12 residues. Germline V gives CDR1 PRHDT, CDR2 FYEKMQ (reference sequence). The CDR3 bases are TGTGCCAGCAGCTTCCCTTACAATGAGCAGTTCTTC. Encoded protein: CASSFPYNEQFF.

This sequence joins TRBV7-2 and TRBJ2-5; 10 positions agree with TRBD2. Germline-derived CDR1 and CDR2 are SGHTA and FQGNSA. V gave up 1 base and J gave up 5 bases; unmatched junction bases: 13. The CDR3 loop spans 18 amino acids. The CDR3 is CASSLVPLGLAGVETQYF. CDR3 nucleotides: TGTGCCAGCAGCTTAGTACCCCTGGGGCTAGCGGGAGTCGAGACCCAGTACTTC. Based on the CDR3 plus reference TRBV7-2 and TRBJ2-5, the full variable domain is GAGVSQSPSNKVTEKGKDVELRCDPISGHTALYWYRQSLGQGLEFLIYFQGNSAPDKSGLPSDRFSAERTGGSVSTLTIQRTQQEDSAVYLCASSLVPLGLAGVETQYFGPGTRLLVL.

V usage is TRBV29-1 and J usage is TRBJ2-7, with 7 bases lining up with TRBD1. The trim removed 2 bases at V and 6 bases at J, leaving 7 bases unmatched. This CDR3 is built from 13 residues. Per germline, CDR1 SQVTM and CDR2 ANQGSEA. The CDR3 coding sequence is TGCAGCGTTGAAAATAAGGGGGCTTTCGAGCAGTACTTC. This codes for CSVENKGAFEQYF.

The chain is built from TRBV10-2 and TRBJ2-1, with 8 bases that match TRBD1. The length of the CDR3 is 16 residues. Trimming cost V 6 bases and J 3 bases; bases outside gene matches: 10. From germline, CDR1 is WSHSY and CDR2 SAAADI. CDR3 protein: CASRVHGQGFYNEQFF. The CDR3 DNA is TGCGCCAGCAGAGTTCACGGACAGGGCTTCTACAATGAGCAGTTCTTC.

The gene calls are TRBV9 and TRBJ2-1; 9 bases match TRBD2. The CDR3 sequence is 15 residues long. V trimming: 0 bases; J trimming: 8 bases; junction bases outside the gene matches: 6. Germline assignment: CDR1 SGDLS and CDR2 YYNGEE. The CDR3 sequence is CASSVGGTSIHEQFF. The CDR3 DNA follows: TGTGCCAGCAGCGTAGGCGGGACTAGCATACATGAGCAGTTCTTC. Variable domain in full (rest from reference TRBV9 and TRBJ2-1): DSGVTQTPKHLITATGQRVTLRCSPRSGDLSVYWYQQSLDQGLQFLIQYYNGEERAKGNILERFSAQQFPDLHSELNLSSLELGDSALYFCASSVGGTSIHEQFFGPGTRLTVL.

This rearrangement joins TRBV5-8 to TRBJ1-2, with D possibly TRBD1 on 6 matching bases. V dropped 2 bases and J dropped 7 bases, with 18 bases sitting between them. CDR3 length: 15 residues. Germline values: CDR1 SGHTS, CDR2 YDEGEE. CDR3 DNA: TGTGCCAGCAGCTTTGGATACAGGGATTCGGGTGGCTACACCTTC. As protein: CASSFGYRDSGGYTF. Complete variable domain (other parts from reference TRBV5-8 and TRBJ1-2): EAGVTQSPTHLIKTRGQQATLRCSPISGHTSVYWYQQALGLGLQFLLWYDEGEERNRGNFPPRFSGRQFPNYSSELNVNALELEDSALYLCASSFGYRDSGGYTFGSGTRLTVV.

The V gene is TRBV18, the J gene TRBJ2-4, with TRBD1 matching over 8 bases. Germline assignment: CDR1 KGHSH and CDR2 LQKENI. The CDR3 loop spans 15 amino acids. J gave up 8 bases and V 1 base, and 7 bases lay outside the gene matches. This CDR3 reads CASSPQPTGADIQYF. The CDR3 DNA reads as TGTGCCAGCTCACCACAACCGACAGGGGCGGACATTCAGTACTTC. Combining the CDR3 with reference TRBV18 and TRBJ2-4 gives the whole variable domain NAGVMQNPRHLVRRRGQEARLRCSPMKGHSHVYWYRQLPEEGLKFMVYLQKENIIDESGMPKERFSAEFPKEGPSILRIQQVVRGDSAAYFCASSPQPTGADIQYFGAGTRLSVL.

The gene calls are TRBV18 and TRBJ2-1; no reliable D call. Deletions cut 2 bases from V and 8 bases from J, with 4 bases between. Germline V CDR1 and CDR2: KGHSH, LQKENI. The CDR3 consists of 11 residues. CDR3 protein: CASSPVDEQFF. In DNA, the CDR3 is TGTGCCAGCTCACCAGTAGATGAGCAGTTCTTC.

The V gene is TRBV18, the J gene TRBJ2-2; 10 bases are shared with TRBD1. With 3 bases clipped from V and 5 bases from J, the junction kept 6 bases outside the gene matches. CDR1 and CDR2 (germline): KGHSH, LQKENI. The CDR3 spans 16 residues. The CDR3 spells CASSPQTGGETGELFF. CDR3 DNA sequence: TGTGCCAGCTCACCTCAGACAGGGGGCGAGACCGGGGAGCTGTTTTTT.

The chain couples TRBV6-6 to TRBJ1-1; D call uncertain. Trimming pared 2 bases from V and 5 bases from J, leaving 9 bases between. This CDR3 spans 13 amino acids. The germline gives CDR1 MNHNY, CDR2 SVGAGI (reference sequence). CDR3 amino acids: CASSYEVRTEAFF. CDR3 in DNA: TGTGCCAGCAGTTACGAAGTCCGGACTGAAGCTTTCTTT.

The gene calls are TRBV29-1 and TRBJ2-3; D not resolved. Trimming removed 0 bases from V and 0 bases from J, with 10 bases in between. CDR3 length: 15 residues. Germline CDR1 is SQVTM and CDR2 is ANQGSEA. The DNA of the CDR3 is TGCAGCGTTGAAGATCGAACAGTTAGCACAGATACGCAGTATTTT. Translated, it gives CSVEDRTVSTDTQYF.

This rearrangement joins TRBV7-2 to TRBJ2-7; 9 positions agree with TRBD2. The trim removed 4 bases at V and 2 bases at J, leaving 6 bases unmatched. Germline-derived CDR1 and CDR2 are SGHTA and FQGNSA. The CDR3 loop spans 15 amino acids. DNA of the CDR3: TGTGCCAGCAGCTCCCGACTAGCGGCTGCCTACGAGCAGTACTTC. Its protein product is CASSSRLAAAYEQYF.

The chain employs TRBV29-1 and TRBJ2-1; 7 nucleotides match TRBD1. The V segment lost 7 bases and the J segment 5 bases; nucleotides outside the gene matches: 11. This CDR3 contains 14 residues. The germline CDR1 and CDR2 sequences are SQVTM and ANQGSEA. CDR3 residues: CSAGSGTANNEQFF. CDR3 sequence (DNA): TGCAGCGCCGGCTCCGGGACAGCTAACAATGAGCAGTTCTTC.